Listed below are T cell receptor beta chains from one sample, sequenced in a study of blood T cell repertoires in COVID-19. Using immunoSEQ multiplex PCR, the repertoire was profiled, and TCRdb retains in-frame clones only, with some absent. The sample includes around 160,000 clones, 84% of them seen just once. Sequencing used PBMCs or T cells enriched from blood (not recorded which). The receptors were gathered from a woman aged 45-65 years who had been exposed to COVID-19. CDR3s include the opening cysteine and the closing phenylalanine or tryptophan. D genes are given only for firm matches. Size is stated for part of the rows, as once, few or many counts, or as a class when the clone is expanded.

TRBJ2-1 TRBV27 . once 12 TGTGCCAGCAGTTCCAGGGCCAGCGTGCAGTTCTTC CASSSRASVQFF
TRBJ2-7 TRBV7-8 TRBD1 once 17 TGTGCCAGCAGCCGACCGACAGGGGGGCTCTCCTCCTACGAGCAGTACTTC CASSRPTGGLSSYEQYF
TRBJ1-2 TRBV27 . . 14 TGTGCCAGCAGTAGGGCAGGGACATTGGTCGGCTACACCTTC CASSRAGTLVGYTF
TRBJ2-3 TRBV19 TRBD2 . 15 TGTGCCAGTAACGTGGGCGGGAGCATAACAGATACGCAGTATTTT CASNVGGSITDTQYF
TRBJ1-1 TRBV9 TRBD1 . 16 TGTGCCAGCAGCGTAGGACAGGGTCTTTTGGACACTGAAGCTTTCTTT CASSVGQGLLDTEAFF
TRBJ2-1 TRBV29-1 . . 12 TGCAGCGGACCAGGGGCCTACAATGAGCAGTTCTTC CSGPGAYNEQFF
TRBJ2-3 TRBV7-2 TRBD2 few 17 TGTGCCAGCAGCTTAGTCAGGCCGGGAGGGCCGGGAGATACGCAGTATTTT CASSLVRPGGPGDTQYF
TRBJ1-1 TRBV5-6 TRBD1 few 16 TGTGCCAGCAGCCTGGAGGTGACAGGGAGGAACACTGAAGCTTTCTTT CASSLEVTGRNTEAFF
TRBJ2-5 TRBV11-2 . . 14 TGTGCCAGCAGCTTAGTATCGGCAGGAGAGACCCAGTACTTC CASSLVSAGETQYF
TRBJ2-1 TRBV11-2 TRBD2 . 14 TGTGCCAGCAGCTTAAGCGGGGGGGCCCATGAGCAGTTCTTC CASSLSGGAHEQFF
TRBJ2-7 TRBV7-6 . . 16 TGTGCCAGCAGCTTAGAATTGGCAGGAAGCTCCTACGAGCAGTACTTC CASSLELAGSSYEQYF
TRBJ2-3 TRBV30 TRBD2 . 13 TGTGCCTCCTCGAGCGGGGCACTAGATACGCAGTATTTT CASSSGALDTQYF
TRBJ2-7 TRBV18 TRBD2 . 15 TGTGCCAGCTCACCAATCGCCGGGGAGGGTGGAGAGCAGTACTTC CASSPIAGEGGEQYF
TRBJ1-6 TRBV6-4 . . 14 TGTGCCAGCAGTTCCGGGACAAATAATTCACCCCTCCACTTT CASSSGTNNSPLHF
TRBJ2-5 TRBV6-5 . . 16 TGTGCCAGCAGTTACTCGATCCCCTCTGAGAAAAAGACCCAGTACTTC CASSYSIPSEKKTQYF
TRBJ2-1 TRBV4-1 . . 13 TGCGCCAGCAGCCAACCAGGGGTTAAGGCGGAGTTCTTC CASSQPGVKAEFF
TRBJ1-4 TRBV4-1 . few 16 TGCGCCAGCAGCCAAGAAACGCAGGGCCGGAAGGGAAAACTGTTTTTT CASSQETQGRKGKLFF
TRBJ2-3 TRBV19 . . 14 TGTGCCAGTAGGAGAGGGACTAGCACAGATACGCAGTATTTT CASRRGTSTDTQYF
TRBJ2-3 TRBV7-2 TRBD2 . 18 TGTGCCAGCAGCTTCCCGGCGGGGGGAACCGCGGGGGCAGATACGCAGTATTTT CASSFPAGGTAGADTQYF
TRBJ2-6 TRBV6-2/TRBV6-3 . . 17 TGTGCCAGCAGTAAGCCGGGATTTACCTCTGGGGCCAACGTCCTGACTTTC CASSKPGFTSGANVLTF
TRBJ2-5 TRBV5-6 TRBD2 . 17 TGTGCCAGCAGCTTACTGAGCGGGATGGTTGGGCAAGAGACCCAGTACTTC CASSLLSGMVGQETQYF
TRBJ2-1 TRBV19 TRBD2 . 15 TGTGCCAGTAGTCCCCGGTCTAGCGGGAGCTATGAGCAGTTCTTC CASSPRSSGSYEQFF
TRBJ2-1 TRBV10-3 TRBD1 . 16 TGTGCCATCAGTGATTACCGGGACAGGGGGTCTTATGAGCAGTTCTTC CAISDYRDRGSYEQFF
TRBJ2-3 TRBV13 TRBD1 once 16 TGTGCCAGCAGCCCATACAGGGGGCGCGGGGAAGATACGCAGTATTTT CASSPYRGRGEDTQYF
TRBJ1-1 TRBV4-1 . . 13 TGCGCCAGCAGCCAAGAAAGGGGCCCCGAAGCTTTCTTT CASSQERGPEAFF
TRBJ2-5 TRBV7-9 TRBD1 . 16 TGTGCCAGCAGCGCCAGGGACAGGGTGTCGAGAGAGACCCAGTACTTC CASSARDRVSRETQYF
TRBJ2-5 TRBV4-1 TRBD2 once 18 TGCGCCAGCAGCCAAGATCCGGGGCCTAGCGGGGTCCAAGAGACCCAGTACTTC CASSQDPGPSGVQETQYF
TRBJ1-3 TRBV5-5 . . 16 TGTGCCAGCAGCCCCCTTCTCACAGGGCTTCGAAACACCATATATTTT CASSPLLTGLRNTIYF
TRBJ2-1 TRBV7-9 . once 16 TGTGCCAGCAGCTTAGCGCGGGCGGCCACGGGCGATGAGCAGTTCTTC CASSLARAATGDEQFF
TRBJ1-2 TRBV20-1 TRBD1 . 11 TGCAGTGCTGGCAGGGGGGAAGGCTACACCTTC CSAGRGEGYTF
TRBJ2-2 TRBV12-3/TRBV12-4 . . 13 TGTGCCAGCAGCCGCACTCGTACCGGGGAGCTGTTTTTT CASSRTRTGELFF
TRBJ1-4 TRBV4-3 TRBD1 once 15 TGCGCCAGCAGCCAAGATGGCAGGGGGATTGAAAAACTGTTTTTT CASSQDGRGIEKLFF
TRBJ2-5 TRBV7-9 TRBD1 . 15 TGTGCCAGCAGTCAGGGGGCGGGGAATCAAGAGACCCAGTACTTC CASSQGAGNQETQYF
TRBJ1-6 TRBV9 TRBD1 few 17 TGTGCCAGCAGCGTAGCCGGGACAGGGGGCTATAATTCACCCCTCCACTTT CASSVAGTGGYNSPLHF
TRBJ2-6 TRBV5-5 . . 16 TGTGCCAGCGGCCCCCCCCTTACCTCTGGGGCCAACGTCCTGACTTTC CASGPPLTSGANVLTF
TRBJ2-7 TRBV15 . . 12 TGTGCCACCAGCAGAGTGGGAGTCGAGCAGTACTTC CATSRVGVEQYF
TRBJ2-3 TRBV18 . . 15 TGTGCCAGCTCACCGGCAGGGGTGGTGGCAGATACGCAGTATTTT CASSPAGVVADTQYF
TRBJ2-1 TRBV6-6 . . 17 TGTGCCAGCAGTCCCTGGGGGGAGCGGCCTCCGGGAAATGAGCAGTTCTTC CASSPWGERPPGNEQFF
TRBJ2-5 TRBV7-6 . . 14 TGTGCCAGCAGCTTAGCGGAGGGACTAGAGACCCAGTACTTC CASSLAEGLETQYF
TRBJ1-1 TRBV29-1 . . 12 TGCAGCGTTGAAGGGGGGCAGGGGGAAGCTTTCTTT CSVEGGQGEAFF
TRBJ1-2 TRBV2 . . 12 TGTGCCACCACCGGGGGTAGGGATTCTTACACCTTC CATTGGRDSYTF
TRBJ2-7 TRBV30 TRBD2 . 13 TGTGCCGGGGGCGCGGGAGGGCCCGGAGAGCAGTACTTC CAGGAGGPGEQYF
TRBJ1-3 TRBV30 . few 13 TGTGCCTTTAAAGCGGGGCCCGGAAACACCATATATTTT CAFKAGPGNTIYF
TRBJ1-2 TRBV5-5 TRBD1 . 14 TGTGCCAGCAGCCTGGGACAGCTAAACTATGGCTACACCTTC CASSLGQLNYGYTF
TRBJ2-1 TRBV27 TRBD1 . 18 TGTGCCAGCAGTTTATCGCGCGGGGGACAGGGTTTTTTCAATGAGCAGTTCTTC CASSLSRGGQGFFNEQFF
TRBJ2-1 TRBV7-9 . . 12 TGTGCCAGCAGCTCGGGGGAGAATGAGCAGTTCTTC CASSSGENEQFF
TRBJ2-4 TRBV5-1 . . 13 TGCGCCAGCAGCTTGCAGGGGAAGGACATTCAGTACTTC CASSLQGKDIQYF
TRBJ2-7 TRBV6-5 . . 14 TGTGCCAGCAGTCCTGATAGCCCCGATCGGGAGCAGTACTTC CASSPDSPDREQYF
TRBJ2-7 TRBV28 . . 14 TGTGCCAGCACCCGAGGGAAGGGTAGGAGCGAGCAGTACTTC CASTRGKGRSEQYF
TRBJ1-5 TRBV14 . . 16 TGTGCCAGCAGCCAAGATTCGGGGGAAGGCAATCAGCCCCAGCATTTT CASSQDSGEGNQPQHF
TRBJ2-6 TRBV27 . . 15 TGTGCCAGCAGTTTTGAGGGTTCTGGGGCCAACGTCCTGACTTTC CASSFEGSGANVLTF
TRBJ2-7 TRBV6-4 TRBD2 . 16 TGTGCCAGCAGCCCCTTTAGCGGGATGAGCTCCTACGAGCAGTACTTC CASSPFSGMSSYEQYF
TRBJ1-3 TRBV21-1 . . 18 TGTGCCAGCAGCAAAGCGCTTTTGGCGGTAGTCTCTGGAAACACCATATATTTT CASSKALLAVVSGNTIYF
TRBJ1-4 TRBV5-1 TRBD1 . 14 TGCGCCAGCAGCTTGCAGGGGGCGGGTGAAAAACTGTTTTTT CASSLQGAGEKLFF
TRBJ1-5 TRBV4-2 . . 15 TGTGCCAGCAGCCAAGAGCGGAGGGGAAATCAGCCCCAGCATTTT CASSQERRGNQPQHF
TRBJ1-4 TRBV5-1 . . 15 TGCGCCAGCAGCTCCCTACAGGGAACTAATGAAAAACTGTTTTTT CASSSLQGTNEKLFF
TRBJ1-1 TRBV5-6 TRBD1 . 16 TGTGCCAGCAGCTGGGAGGGGACAGGGGGCTCGGGTGAAGCTTTCTTT CASSWEGTGGSGEAFF
TRBJ1-3 TRBV9 . . 13 TGTGCCAGCAGCGTAGCTGTAGGGGACACCATATATTTT CASSVAVGDTIYF
TRBJ2-7 TRBV27 TRBD2 . 16 TGTGCCAGCGCTGGACTAGAGACGGGCCTTTCCTACGAGCAGTACTTC CASAGLETGLSYEQYF